A single sample is the source of the 32 T cell receptor beta chains below, sequenced in a study of T cells in Graves' hyperthyroidism and ophthalmopathy. Amplification of TCR beta CDR3 regions used RNA as the template. The HTBI primer set drove a first-round RT-PCR of the TCR CDR3. TCRdb used MiXCR to reprocess the multiplex PCR reads, holding one entry per CDR3 protein. Among around 380,000 distinct CDR3 sequences, approximately 13% were seen once, and the ten largest hold around 20%. The sample consisted of blood. These receptors came from a young man with Graves' hyperthyroidism that later progressed to Graves' ophthalmopathy.

This clonotype was seen only a few times. The gene calls are TRBV28 and TRBJ1-3; unclear D gene. Trimming pared 6 bases from V and 8 bases from J, leaving 17 bases between. Germline assignment: CDR1 MDHEN and CDR2 SYDVKM. The CDR3 has 14 residues. Written as DNA, the CDR3 is TGTGCCAGCAGCATTGTTCAGCCGGCCGACACCATATATTTT. Its protein product is CASSIVQPADTIYF.

The V gene is TRBV5-1, the J gene TRBJ2-1, with a possible D match to TRBD1 (6 bases). The V end lost 0 bases, the J end lost 13 bases, and 17 bases lay between the germline ends. This CDR3 region has 14 residues. Germline V lookup: CDR1 SGHRS, CDR2 YFSETQ. The CDR3 region is CASSLDHLGARQFF. Written as DNA, the CDR3 is TGCGCCAGCAGCTTGGATCATTTGGGGGCCCGACAGTTCTTC. The variable domain in full, completed from reference TRBV5-1 and TRBJ2-1, reads KAGVTQTPRYLIKTRGQQVTLSCSPISGHRSVSWYQQTPGQGLQFLFEYFSETQRNKGNFPGRFSGRQFSNSRSEMNVSTLELGDSALYLCASSLDHLGARQFFGPGTRLTVL.

There are many counts of this clonotype. The chain joins TRBV3-1 to TRBJ2-1; D remains unclear. V lost 3 bases to trimming and J lost 0 bases, with 9 bases between them. CDR3 size: 15 residues. Per the germline V gene, CDR1 is LGHDT and CDR2 is YNNKEL (reference sequence). CDR3 in amino acids: CASSQGQPSYNEQFF. For the CDR3, the DNA is TGTGCCAGCAGCCAGGGCCAGCCCTCCTACAATGAGCAGTTCTTC.

This clonotype occurred a few times. The chain uses TRBV3-1 and TRBJ2-1; TRBD2 matches at 10 bases. The trim removed 4 bases at V and 2 bases at J, leaving 8 bases unmatched. The CDR3 loop spans 17 amino acids. Germline V CDR1 and CDR2: LGHDT, YNNKEL (reference sequence). The CDR3 DNA reads TGTGCCAGCAGCCGATTCTCTAGCGGGGGTGCCTACAATGAGCAGTTCTTC. Its protein product is CASSRFSSGGAYNEQFF.

This clonotype was observed many times. This chain joins TRBV7-9 and TRBJ1-2; no clear D. V was pared by 3 bases and J by 7 bases, with 6 bases between. The CDR3 length is 11 residues. Germline CDR1 is SEHNR and CDR2 is FQNEAQ (reference sequence). The CDR3 loop reads CASSLTGGYTF. CDR3 DNA: TGTGCCAGCAGCTTGACTGGTGGCTACACCTTC.

This clonotype has a handful of counts. This chain uses TRBV5-4 with TRBJ2-7, with D perhaps matching TRBD2 (5 bases). CDR1 SGHNT and CDR2 YYREEE come from the germline V gene (reference sequence). Trimming removed 0 bases from V and 2 bases from J, with 9 bases in between. The CDR3 totals 14 residues. The DNA for the CDR3 is TGTGCCAGCAGCTTGGATCTAGCCGCCTACGAGCAGTACTTC. Translated: CASSLDLAAYEQYF.

The chain links TRBV5-5 to TRBJ1-5, with TRBD1 matching over 7 bases. V trimming: 3 bases; J trimming: 6 bases; junction bases outside the gene matches: 9. This CDR3 has 15 amino acids. The germline CDR1 and CDR2 sequences are SGHKS and YYEKEE (reference sequence). As DNA, the CDR3 is TGTGCCAGCAGCTCCTGGAGGGACAGCCCTCAGCCCCAGCATTTT. Protein: CASSSWRDSPQPQHF. Filled out from reference TRBV5-5 and TRBJ1-5, the complete variable domain reads DAGVTQSPTHLIKTRGQQVTLRCSPISGHKSVSWYQQVLGQGPQFIFQYYEKEERGRGNFPDRFSARQFPNYSSELNVNALLLGDSALYLCASSSWRDSPQPQHFGDGTRLSIL.

This clonotype was seen repeatedly, ten times or more. The rearrangement joins TRBV7-9 to TRBJ2-3, with TRBD1 matching over 7 bases. V lost 4 bases, J lost 5 bases, and 9 bases stayed unmatched. The germline V gene encodes CDR1 SEHNR and CDR2 FQNEAQ (reference sequence). There are 15 residues in the CDR3. The CDR3 coding sequence is TGTGCCAGCAGCTGGGTGGGGACAGATAAAGATACGCAGTATTTT. This gives the protein CASSWVGTDKDTQYF.

This sequence joins TRBV11-2 and TRBJ1-3, with D unclear. Germline CDR1 reads SGHAT; CDR2 reads FQNNGV. The CDR3 has 14 residues. V was shortened by 0 bases and J by 4 bases, with 7 bases between the two germline ends. CDR3 DNA sequence: TGTGCCAGCAGCTTAGATTTGACCGGAAACACCATATATTTT. It specifies CASSLDLTGNTIYF.

This clonotype was seen a few times. This rearrangement joins TRBV29-1 to TRBJ2-7; D is unclear. Trimming took off 4 bases at V and 5 bases at J, with 12 bases between the two ends. The germline V gene has CDR1 SQVTM and CDR2 ANQGSEA. The CDR3 is made up of 12 amino acids. CDR3 nucleotides: TGCAGCGTTGTTGTCGTGGGCCACGAGCAGTACTTC. It specifies CSVVVVGHEQYF.

V gene TRBV5-1 combines with J gene TRBJ2-7; 11 bases map to TRBD1. V lost 4 bases and J lost 5; bases outside the gene matches: 5. Germline loops: CDR1 SGHRS, CDR2 YFSETQ. The CDR3 sequence is 14 residues long. CDR3 in amino acids: CASSRGQGADEQYF. CDR3 nucleotides: TGCGCCAGCAGCCGAGGACAGGGGGCTGACGAGCAGTACTTC.

This clonotype was seen ten or more times. This chain links TRBV7-9 with TRBJ2-7; D remains ambiguous. V lost 4 bases and J 3 bases, leaving 4 bases between the germline ends. Germline-derived CDR1 and CDR2 are SEHNR and FQNEAQ (reference sequence). The CDR3 has 11 residues. CDR3 loop: CASSSYYEQYF. The CDR3, as DNA: TGTGCCAGCAGCTCCTACTACGAGCAGTACTTC.

This clonotype was counted ten times or more. The chain links TRBV15 to TRBJ1-5, with D tentatively TRBD1 (5 bases). V was trimmed by 0 bases and J by 1 base, leaving 16 bases between them. In germline, CDR1 is LNHNV, CDR2 YYDKDF (reference sequence). This CDR3 is 18 amino acids long. Written as DNA, the CDR3 is TGTGCCACCAGCAGAGAGAGGCAGGGCGGATTGAGCAATCAGCCCCAGCATTTT. This encodes CATSRERQGGLSNQPQHF.

This clonotype was picked up many times. V and J are TRBV7-2 and TRBJ2-7, with D perhaps being TRBD1 or TRBD2 (5 bases each). From germline, CDR1 is SGHTA and CDR2 FQGNSA. The CDR3 consists of 13 residues. V gave up 4 bases and J gave up 3 bases, with 10 bases separating them. The CDR3 DNA follows: TGTGCCAGCAGCTATGGGGGAATCTACGAGCAGTACTTC. It is translated as CASSYGGIYEQYF. The full variable domain, its missing parts supplied by reference TRBV7-2 and TRBJ2-7, is GAGVSQSPSNKVTEKGKDVELRCDPISGHTALYWYRQSLGQGLEFLIYFQGNSAPDKSGLPSDRFSAERTGGSVSTLTIQRTQQEDSAVYLCASSYGGIYEQYFGPGTRLTVT.

Ten or more counts support this clonotype. This chain connects TRBV3-1 to TRBJ1-2, with D tentatively TRBD1 (5 bases). The CDR3 sequence is 15 residues long. CDR1 is LGHDT and CDR2 is YNNKEL in the germline V gene (reference sequence). Between the trimmed V and J ends, which lost 2 bases and 2 bases, there was a span of 12 bases. The CDR3 reads CASSQQGLLNYGYTF. The CDR3 DNA reads as TGTGCCAGCAGCCAACAGGGACTCTTAAACTATGGCTACACCTTC.

The chain carries TRBV6-4 and TRBJ2-7, with TRBD1 identical over 8 bases. This CDR3 is built from 14 residues. V was pared by 5 bases and J by 7 bases, with 10 bases of the junction left unmatched. Germline CDR1 and CDR2: MRHNA and SNTAGT. DNA for the CDR3: TGTGCCAGCAGTTCCCGGACAGGGTCTCGGGAGCAGTACTTC. This codes for CASSSRTGSREQYF.

This clonotype was seen many times. The chain recombines TRBV20-1 with TRBJ2-7; D is undetermined. This CDR3 has 14 residues. V shed 6 bases and J shed 5 bases, with 20 bases lying between them. Germline V gives CDR1 DFQATT, CDR2 SNEGSKA (reference sequence). The CDR3 here is CSAQVPRLRDEQYF. CDR3 coding DNA: TGCAGTGCCCAGGTCCCCCGCCTTAGGGACGAGCAGTACTTC.

This clonotype was detected only a few times. The J gene is TRBJ2-3, the V gene TRBV3-1, with D tentatively TRBD1 or TRBD2 (5 bases each). The germline CDR1 and CDR2 sequences are LGHDT and YNNKEL (reference sequence). Trimming pared 3 bases from V and 10 bases from J, leaving 8 bases between. The CDR3 consists of 11 residues. CDR3 sequence (DNA): TGTGCCAGCAGCCATCGGGACGCGCAGTATTTT. It is translated as CASSHRDAQYF.

This clonotype was seen repeatedly, ten times or more. V gene TRBV10-1 combines with J gene TRBJ1-5; D call uncertain. The CDR3 has 13 residues. The V end lost 0 bases, the J end lost 6 bases, and 6 bases lay between the germline ends. Germline CDR1 reads WNHNN; CDR2 reads SYGVQD (reference sequence). CDR3 bases: TGCGCCAGCAGTGAGTCGTGGGGTCAGCCCCAGCATTTT. It specifies CASSESWGQPQHF.

The table lists this clonotype with many counts. This chain joins TRBV12-3 or TRBV12-4 and TRBJ2-7, with TRBD2 as a possible D gene (6 bases). CDR3 length equals 10 residues. With 6 bases removed from V and 10 bases from J, the gap between germline ends came to 10 bases. CDR3 DNA sequence: TGTGCCAGCAGGGGGGAGGAACAGTACTTC. This encodes CASRGEEQYF.

The rearrangement joins TRBV9 to TRBJ1-1; weak D call: TRBD1 (6 bases). Between the trimmed V and J ends, which lost 5 bases and 3 bases, there was a span of 11 bases. CDR3 length: 13 amino acids. From germline, CDR1 is SGDLS and CDR2 YYNGEE. DNA for the CDR3: TGTGCCAGCAGTTACAGGGACTACACTGAAGCTTTCTTT. This sequence encodes CASSYRDYTEAFF.

This clonotype came up many times. The rearrangement uses TRBV9 and TRBJ2-1; no definite D call. This CDR3 region has 18 residues. V lost 6 bases to trimming and J lost 0 bases, with 22 bases between them. Germline-derived CDR1 and CDR2 are SGDLS and YYNGEE. CDR3 region: CASMPGERPPSSYNEQFF. The CDR3 DNA is TGTGCCAGCATGCCGGGTGAAAGGCCCCCTAGCTCCTACAATGAGCAGTTCTTC.

The V call is TRBV9, the J call TRBJ2-5; D is perhaps TRBD2 (7 bases). Trimming removed 0 bases from V and 1 base from J, with 13 bases in between. Germline lookup yields CDR1 SGDLS and CDR2 YYNGEE. CDR3 length: 16 amino acids. The CDR3 loop is CASSVGVGGPQETQYF. In DNA, the CDR3 is TGTGCCAGCAGCGTAGGTGTCGGGGGGCCCCAAGAGACCCAGTACTTC.

This clonotype was observed a handful of times. J is TRBJ2-5 and V is TRBV4-2; D not certain. This CDR3 has 13 residues. Germline CDR1 reads LGHNA; CDR2 reads YNFKEQ. V lost 0 bases and J 5 bases, leaving 7 bases between the germline ends. CDR3 in DNA: TGTGCCAGCAGCCAAGATCTGGTGGAGACCCAGTACTTC. As protein: CASSQDLVETQYF.

The J gene is TRBJ1-5, the V gene TRBV18, with D uncertain. With 8 bases removed from V and 0 bases from J, the gap between germline ends came to 20 bases. The CDR3 is 17 residues long. From germline, CDR1 is KGHSH and CDR2 LQKENI. The CDR3 DNA is TGTGCCAGCAAGCTCACGGGCGGCTCTTATAGCAATCAGCCCCAGCATTTT. It yields the protein CASKLTGGSYSNQPQHF.

Only a few counts were recorded for this clonotype. The chain employs TRBV4-1 and TRBJ2-7; D may be TRBD1 or TRBD2 (5 bases each). CDR3 length: 17 residues. The germline gives CDR1 MGHRA, CDR2 YSYEKL. V dropped 0 bases and J dropped 0 bases, with 15 bases sitting between them. This chain's CDR3 is CASSQDFGAGPSYEQYF. CDR3 in DNA: TGCGCCAGCAGCCAAGACTTCGGGGCAGGGCCCTCCTACGAGCAGTACTTC.

This clonotype was seen repeatedly, ten times or more. The J gene is TRBJ1-2, the V gene TRBV12-3 or TRBV12-4; 9 nucleotides agree with TRBD1. The CDR3 is 14 residues long. Trimming removed 6 bases from V and 5 bases from J; junction bases left unmatched: 7. CDR3: CASSPGQGMYGYTF. CDR3 DNA: TGTGCCAGCAGCCCCGGACAGGGGATGTATGGCTACACCTTC.

This clonotype appeared a few times. A much larger clone lies a single base off, so this may be a read error. The CDR3 region is CATSREAGDSYEQHF. DNA of the CDR3: TGTGCCACCAGCAGAGAGGCAGGGGACTCCTACGAGCAGCACTTC. The chain joins TRBV15 to TRBJ2-7; tentatively, D is TRBD1 or TRBD2 (6 bases each). Germline CDR1 LNHNV, CDR2 YYDKDF (reference sequence). CDR3 length: 15 amino acids. The full variable domain, its missing parts supplied by reference TRBV15 and TRBJ2-7, is DAMVIQNPRYQVTQFGKPVTLSCSQTLNHNVMYWYQQKSSQAPKLLFHYYDKDFNNEADTPDNFQSRRPNTSFCFLDIRSPGLGDTAMYLCATSREAGDSYEQHFGPGTRLTVT.

This clonotype was recorded many times. V gene TRBV6-1 combines with J gene TRBJ2-5; the D gene is possibly TRBD2 (5 bases). The CDR3 sequence is 14 residues long. V was trimmed by 2 bases and J by 2 bases, leaving 9 bases between them. CDR1 is MNHNS, CDR2 SASEGT, per germline. The DNA for the CDR3 is TGTGCCAGCAGTGAATGGTGGAGGCAAGAGACCCAGTACTTC. As protein: CASSEWWRQETQYF.

There are many counts of this clonotype. CDR3 sequence: CASRKQGNYGYTF. The CDR3 DNA reads as TGTGCCAGTAGGAAACAGGGAAACTATGGCTACACCTTC. The V call is TRBV19, the J call TRBJ1-2, with D perhaps matching TRBD1 (6 bases). V lost 6 bases and J 2 bases, leaving 10 bases between the germline ends. Germline-derived CDR1 and CDR2 are LNHDA and SQIVND (reference sequence). This CDR3 is 13 amino acids long.

About this clonotype: Compared with germline, one end of the junction differs, possibly owing to a read error. J is TRBJ1-4 and V is TRBV5-1, with TRBD1 identical over 8 bases. The CDR3 loop spans 17 amino acids. Germline values: CDR1 SGHRS, CDR2 YFSETQ. As DNA, the CDR3 is TGCGCCAGCAGCGCTCACGTTCTTCAGGGGGCTAATCAAAAACTGTTTTTT. The encoded protein is CASSAHVLQGANQKLFF.

This clonotype was observed many times. The chain joins TRBV13 to TRBJ1-5; TRBD1 matches 8 bases. Trimming cost V 0 bases and J 15 bases; bases outside gene matches: 13. The CDR3 has 15 amino acids. Per germline, CDR1 PRHDT and CDR2 FYEKMQ (reference sequence). CDR3 loop: CASSLGGQAPHAAHF. The CDR3 DNA reads TGTGCCAGCAGCTTAGGGGGACAGGCCCCTCACGCCGCGCATTTT. Filled out from reference TRBV13 and TRBJ1-5, the complete variable domain reads AAGVIQSPRHLIKEKRETATLKCYPIPRHDTVYWYQQGPGQDPQFLISFYEKMQSDKGSIPDRFSAQQFSDYHSELNMSSLELGDSALYFCASSLGGQAPHAAHFGDGTRLSIL.